What follows describes a single T cell receptor (beta chain). What it binds is not known. The record originates from a study of T cells in localized non-small cell lung cancer. V trimming: 4 bases; J trimming: 5 bases; junction bases outside the gene matches: 0. Looked up from germline, CDR1 is SQVTM and CDR2 is ANQGSEA. CDR3 length: 11 amino acids. Broader study findings: Because only a single region of the tumor was sequenced, heterogeneity remains possible. Maximal T cell clonality occurred in uninvolved adjacent lung, with tumor ranking below it. Adjacent lung tissue had a median approximately 61 of the top 100 clones found in the tumor. Those with higher blood T cell density had longer overall survival.

TCRdb's table, derived via immunoSEQ multiplex PCR, lists solely in-frame clones and lacks some. The profile shows about 59,000 clones, 90% to 95% of them singletons. Sample: peripheral blood, taken before any cancer treatment. The chain has TRBV29-1 and TRBJ2-7, with TRBD1 matching over 9 bases. The source is a man aged 40 to 69 with stage I lung adenocarcinoma. The CDR3 sequence: CSVGDRDEQYF. CDR3 sequence (DNA): TGCAGCGTTGGGGACAGGGACGAGCAGTACTTC.